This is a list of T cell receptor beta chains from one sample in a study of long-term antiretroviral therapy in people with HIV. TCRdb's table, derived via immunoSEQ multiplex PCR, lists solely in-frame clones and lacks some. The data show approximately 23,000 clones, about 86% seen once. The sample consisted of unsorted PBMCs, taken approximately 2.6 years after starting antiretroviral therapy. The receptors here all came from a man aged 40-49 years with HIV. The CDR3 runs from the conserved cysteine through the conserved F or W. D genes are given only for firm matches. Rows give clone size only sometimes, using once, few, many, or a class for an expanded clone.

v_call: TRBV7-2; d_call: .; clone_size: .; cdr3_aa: CASSLVTGRQNTEAFF
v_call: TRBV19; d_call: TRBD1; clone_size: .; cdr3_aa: CASTSQGKNTEAFF
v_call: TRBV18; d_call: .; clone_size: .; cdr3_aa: CASSPVDFRSTYEQYF
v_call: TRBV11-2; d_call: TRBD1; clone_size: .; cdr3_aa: CASSLYTTGGLYGYTF
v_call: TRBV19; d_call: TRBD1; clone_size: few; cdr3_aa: CASTGQGRRTEAFF
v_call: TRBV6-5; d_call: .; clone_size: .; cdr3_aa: CASSYGAQGRGGYTF
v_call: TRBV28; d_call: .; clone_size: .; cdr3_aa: CASSFPAWGRTSGMNTEAFF
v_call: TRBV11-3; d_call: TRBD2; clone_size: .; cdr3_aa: CASSRLASTDTQYF
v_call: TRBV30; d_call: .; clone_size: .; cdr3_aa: CAWQRTANYGYTF
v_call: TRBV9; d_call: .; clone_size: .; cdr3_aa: CASSVGGNSYEQYF
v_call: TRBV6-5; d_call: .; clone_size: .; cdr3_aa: CASSGTGRLNTEAFF
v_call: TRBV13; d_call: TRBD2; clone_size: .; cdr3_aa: CASSLGPSGVITGELFF
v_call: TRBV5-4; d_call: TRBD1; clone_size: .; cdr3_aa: CASSPGTVLSSYEQYF
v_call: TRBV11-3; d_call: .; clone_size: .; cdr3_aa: CASSPRGHGTYEQYF
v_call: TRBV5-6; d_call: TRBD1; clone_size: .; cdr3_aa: CASSLGTGLNTEAFF
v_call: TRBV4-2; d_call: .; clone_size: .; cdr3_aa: CASSRTAPDNEKLFF
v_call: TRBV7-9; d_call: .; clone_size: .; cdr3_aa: CASSLGGLRVIGDEQYF
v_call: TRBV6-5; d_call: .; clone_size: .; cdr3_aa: CATKPGNSYEQYF
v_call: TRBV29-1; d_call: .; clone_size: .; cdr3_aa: CSVCDTYNEQFF
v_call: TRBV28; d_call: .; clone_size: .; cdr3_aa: CASRAPGLGNIQYF
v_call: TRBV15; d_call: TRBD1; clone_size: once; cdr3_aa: CATSRDRVKYEQYF
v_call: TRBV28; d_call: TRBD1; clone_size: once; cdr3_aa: CASSRGGQGTYEQYF
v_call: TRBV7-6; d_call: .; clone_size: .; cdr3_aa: CASSLSEQPNSPLHF
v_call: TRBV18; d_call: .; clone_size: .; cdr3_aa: CASSPETGQETQYF
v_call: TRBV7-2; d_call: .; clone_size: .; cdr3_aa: CASSLGPWGNGNTIYF
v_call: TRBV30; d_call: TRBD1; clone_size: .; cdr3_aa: CAWSEETGGRKQYF
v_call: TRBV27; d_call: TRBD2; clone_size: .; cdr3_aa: CASRPTSGTPYEQYF
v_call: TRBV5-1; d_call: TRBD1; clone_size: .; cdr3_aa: CASSLSDRGATDTQYF
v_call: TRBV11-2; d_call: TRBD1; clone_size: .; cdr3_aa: CASSLGGQSYEQYF
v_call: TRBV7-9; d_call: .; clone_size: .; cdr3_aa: CASSLVTIGYTF
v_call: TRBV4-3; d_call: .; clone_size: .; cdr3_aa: CASSQDPTRSETQYF
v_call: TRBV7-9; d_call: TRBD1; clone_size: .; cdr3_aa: CASSPVGDSGEKLFF
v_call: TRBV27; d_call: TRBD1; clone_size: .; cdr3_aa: CASSPTGQYNEQFF
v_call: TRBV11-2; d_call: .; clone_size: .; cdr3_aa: CASSRMAGELFF
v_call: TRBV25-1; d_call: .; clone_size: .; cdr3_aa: CASSDWDYEQYF
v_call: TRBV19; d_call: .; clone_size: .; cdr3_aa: CASQVEGVKYF
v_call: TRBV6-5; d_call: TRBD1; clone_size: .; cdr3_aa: CASSRQGEGFEQYF